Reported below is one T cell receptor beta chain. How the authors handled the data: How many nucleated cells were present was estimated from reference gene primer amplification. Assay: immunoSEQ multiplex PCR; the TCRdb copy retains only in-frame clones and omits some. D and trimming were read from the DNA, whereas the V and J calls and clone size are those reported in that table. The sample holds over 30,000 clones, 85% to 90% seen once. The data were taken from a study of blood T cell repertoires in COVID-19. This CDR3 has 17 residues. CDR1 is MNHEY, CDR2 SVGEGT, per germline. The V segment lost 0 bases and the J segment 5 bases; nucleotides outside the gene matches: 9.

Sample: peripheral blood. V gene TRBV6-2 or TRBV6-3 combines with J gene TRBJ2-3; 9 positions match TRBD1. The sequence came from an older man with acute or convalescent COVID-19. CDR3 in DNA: TGTGCCAGCAGTTACTCCCCGGACAGGGGTTCGATAGATACGCAGTATTTT. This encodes CASSYSPDRGSIDTQYF.